This T cell receptor (beta chain) was observed in a study of shared T cell receptors in the human thymus. The CDR3 has 18 amino acids. Trimming cost V 4 bases and J 0 bases, with 20 bases left between them. Germline V gene lookup returns CDR1 MNHEY and CDR2 SMNVEV (reference sequence). Profiled with immunoSEQ multiplex PCR; TCRdb holds only in-frame clones, not every one. The table has 700,000 or so clones, around 85% seen once. The same data also went into a second study, on human thymus T cells. Per that study: Healthy Finnish infants undergoing corrective surgery for congenital heart defects were used as donors. Thymus was obtained from resections taken during corrective heart surgery.

V and J are TRBV27 and TRBJ2-3, with D possibly matching TRBD2 (6 bases). Sequencing was done on a sample of thymocytes. This receptor was obtained from a girl under three years old with a congenital heart defect. The CDR3 protein is CASSSDGGGGVSTDTQYF. In DNA form, the CDR3 reads TGTGCCAGCAGTTCCGATGGGGGAGGCGGCGTTAGCACAGATACGCAGTATTTT.